This T cell receptor (beta chain) was documented in a study of beta chain features in type 1 diabetes. On the study more broadly: The study found patients and healthy donors alike in age, gender and cell yields. Study observations and caveats: The VDJ junctions of type 1 diabetes patients carried fewer insertions and more deletions. The study notes PCR might favor shorter templates equally in patients and controls.

The study reverse transcribed the entire isolated RNA, so it sequenced expressed TCRB transcripts. Read counts averaged around 4 million for samples of naive, central memory and regulatory T cells. Only in-frame clones appear in the TCRdb table, and some are missing; sequencing was by immunoSEQ multiplex PCR. The sample carries 850,000 to 900,000 clones, roughly 17% recorded once. Germline V gives CDR1 SGHRS, CDR2 YFSETQ. The CDR3 contains 15 residues. V was clipped by 4 bases and J by 9 bases; unmatched bases: 7. Only a few counts were recorded for this clone. Its antigen is currently unknown. The sequence came from a woman aged 18-30 years in good health. Material: naive CD4+ T cells from blood. The V gene is TRBV5-1, the J gene TRBJ2-1; 13 bases fit TRBD2. CDR3 region: CASSAGTSGISEQFF. The CDR3 coding sequence is TGCGCCAGCAGCGCCGGGACTAGCGGGATTAGTGAGCAGTTCTTC.